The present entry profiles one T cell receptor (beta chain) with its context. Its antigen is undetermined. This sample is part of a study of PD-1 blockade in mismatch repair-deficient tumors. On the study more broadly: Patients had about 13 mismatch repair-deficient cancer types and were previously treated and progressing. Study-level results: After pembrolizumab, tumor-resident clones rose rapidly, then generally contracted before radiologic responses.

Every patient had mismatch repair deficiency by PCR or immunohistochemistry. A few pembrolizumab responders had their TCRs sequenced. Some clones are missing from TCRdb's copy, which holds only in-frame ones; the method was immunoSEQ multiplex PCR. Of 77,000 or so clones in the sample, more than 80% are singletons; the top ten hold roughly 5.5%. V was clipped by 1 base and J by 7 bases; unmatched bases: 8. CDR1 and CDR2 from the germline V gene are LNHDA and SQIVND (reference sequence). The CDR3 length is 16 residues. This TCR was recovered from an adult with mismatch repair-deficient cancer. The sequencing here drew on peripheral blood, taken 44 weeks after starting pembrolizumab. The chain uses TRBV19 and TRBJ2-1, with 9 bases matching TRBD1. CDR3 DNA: TGTGCCAGTAGTATAGGGGCGGGACAGGGAAGGAATGAGCAGTTCTTC. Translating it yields CASSIGAGQGRNEQFF.